This T cell receptor (beta chain) was observed in a study of T cell responses to AZD1222 COVID-19 vaccine. Findings and limits, study-wide: Samples come after the peak T cell response, not at day 14. The study identified only a handful of AZD1222 recipients as seropositive at baseline.

The study pooled second doses at about 4 or about 12 weeks. As regards this clone: Its antigen is undetermined.

CDR1 is MNHEY and CDR2 is SVGAGI in the germline V gene. The CDR3 has 14 residues. V shed 6 bases and J shed 3 bases, with 12 bases lying between them. Sequencing was performed with immunoSEQ multiplex PCR; in TCRdb, only in-frame clones are kept and a portion is missing. Here the sample spans just under 35,000 clones, 85% to 90% being singletons. V and J are TRBV6-5 and TRBJ2-1; D unresolved. The source is an adult who received the AZD1222 COVID-19 vaccine. This material consisted of peripheral blood, taken 28 days after the second AZD1222 dose. Here the CDR3 DNA reads TGTGCCAGCAGGTTAGGAAGCCACTACAATGAGCAGTTCTTC. Residues: CASRLGSHYNEQFF.